Below are 21 T cell receptor beta chains sequenced from a single sample in a study of read filtering for tumor transcriptome and immune sequencing. The library was built from about 400 ng RNA with molecular barcoded adaptors for alpha/delta and beta/gamma chains. TCRdb analysed the reads with MiXCR anew, one entry per CDR3 protein. The table records 100,000 to 150,000 distinct CDR3 sequences, 10% to 15% of them present only once. The sequenced sample consisted of a population of CD138-negative cells sorted from bone marrow. The receptors were sampled from a donor aged 40 or older with multiple myeloma.

Only a few counts were recorded for this clonotype. This could be a read error, since a much larger clone is one nucleotide away. The genes are TRBV6-5 and TRBJ1-1; 7 positions agree with TRBD1. CDR1 is MNHEY and CDR2 is SVGAGI in the germline V gene. The CDR3 is 14 amino acids. DNA of the CDR3: TGTGCCAGCAGTTACGGGACAGCAAACACTGAAGTTTTCTTT. This encodes CASSYGTANTEVFF.

In its sample, this clonotype was seen many times. This chain connects TRBV7-2 to TRBJ2-1, with D perhaps matching TRBD2 (6 bases). V was cut by 2 bases and J by 3 bases, with 17 bases left in between. Germline V gene lookup returns CDR1 SGHTA and CDR2 FQGNSA. This CDR3 comprises 17 residues. For the CDR3, the DNA is TGTGCCAGCAGCTTAAGGAGGGGCGGGATCAGCTACAATGAGCAGTTCTTC. Its translation: CASSLRRGGISYNEQFF.

This clonotype has more than one count but fewer than ten. CDR3 loop: CSAVEGNTEAFF. CDR3 coding DNA: TGCAGTGCTGTAGAAGGAAACACTGAAGCTTTCTTT. The V gene is TRBV20-1, the J gene TRBJ1-1, with unresolved D. V was trimmed by 5 bases and J by 2 bases, leaving 9 bases between them. This CDR3 is built from 12 residues. The germline V gene encodes CDR1 DFQATT and CDR2 SNEGSKA (reference sequence).

Many counts were recorded for this clonotype. The CDR3 spells CAWSVLETFSLFF. The CDR3 DNA sequence: TGTGCCTGGAGTGTACTCGAAACGTTTTCGCTGTTTTTT. This chain joins TRBV30 and TRBJ2-2; no definite D call. The germline gives CDR1 GTSNPN, CDR2 SVGIG (reference sequence). Deletions cut 0 bases from V and 13 bases from J, with 15 bases between. This CDR3 contains 13 residues.

There are many counts of this clonotype. J is TRBJ1-5 and V is TRBV29-1, with D uncertain. The CDR3 runs to 13 residues. Germline V lookup: CDR1 SQVTM, CDR2 ANQGSEA. V dropped 7 bases and J dropped 2 bases, with 12 bases sitting between them. The CDR3 sequence is CSAGGGGNQPQHF. CDR3 nucleotides: TGCAGCGCCGGAGGCGGGGGCAATCAGCCCCAGCATTTT.

In this sample, this clonotype turned up many times. The chain recombines TRBV2 with TRBJ1-2, with TRBD1 matching 8 bases. J was trimmed by 4 bases and V by 4 bases; bases with no gene match: 5. CDR1 SNHLY and CDR2 FYNNEI come from the germline V gene. The CDR3 loop spans 14 amino acids. The CDR3 loop is CASSGTGNVYGYTF. The CDR3 region has the DNA TGTGCCAGCAGTGGGACAGGGAATGTCTATGGCTACACCTTC.

The gene calls are TRBV20-1 and TRBJ2-5; D gene unclear. CDR1 is DFQATT, CDR2 SNEGSKA, per germline (reference sequence). The CDR3 has 14 amino acids. V was pared by 0 bases and J by 4 bases, with 12 bases between. CDR3 sequence reads: CSARDSQGSETQYF. The CDR3 coding sequence is TGCAGTGCTAGAGATTCGCAAGGGTCAGAGACCCAGTACTTC.

This clonotype was found many times. The genes are TRBV5-5 and TRBJ2-4; D may match TRBD1 or TRBD2 (5 bases each). The V end lost 2 bases, the J end lost 7 bases, and 25 bases lay between the germline ends. Per germline, CDR1 SGHKS and CDR2 YYEKEE (reference sequence). The length of the CDR3 is 18 residues. The CDR3 here is CASSFRTQIRSEGNIQYF. DNA for the CDR3: TGTGCCAGCAGCTTTCGGACACAGATCCGATCAGAGGGTAACATTCAGTACTTC.

Ten or more counts support this clonotype. The rearrangement links TRBV20-1 to TRBJ2-1; TRBD2 matches at 11 bases. Per the germline V gene, CDR1 is DFQATT and CDR2 is SNEGSKA (reference sequence). Trimming removed 4 bases from V and 2 bases from J; junction bases left unmatched: 13. This CDR3 is built from 18 residues. Written as DNA, the CDR3 is TGCAGTGCTATCCCCCCACTAGCGGGAGTGTTCACCTACAATGAGCAGTTCTTC. This translates into CSAIPPLAGVFTYNEQFF.

At least ten counts were recorded for this clonotype. The rearrangement uses TRBV5-1 and TRBJ1-2; 8 nucleotides match TRBD1. CDR1 is SGHRS and CDR2 is YFSETQ in the germline V gene. With 2 bases clipped from V and 5 bases from J, the junction kept 14 bases outside the gene matches. This CDR3 contains 17 residues. CDR3 sequence (DNA): TGCGCCAGCAGCTTAGCCGGGACAGGCCCGTCGTTATATGGCTACACCTTC. It is translated as CASSLAGTGPSLYGYTF.

This clonotype was seen at least ten times. The chain couples TRBV5-1 to TRBJ2-3, with 13 bases lining up with TRBD2. This CDR3 comprises 16 residues. The V gene's germline CDR1 is SGHRS and CDR2 YFSETQ. With V trimmed by 9 bases and J by 3 bases, 10 bases remained unmatched. CDR3 in amino acids: CATASGTSGETDTQYF. The CDR3 region has the DNA TGCGCCACCGCGAGCGGGACTAGCGGGGAAACAGATACGCAGTATTTT.

This clonotype was counted many times. The V gene is TRBV30, the J gene TRBJ1-2; D is unclear. The CDR3 has 15 residues. Germline values: CDR1 GTSNPN, CDR2 SVGIG (reference sequence). V gave up 0 bases and J gave up 0 bases, with 11 bases separating them. CDR3 amino acids: CAWSVGPGANYGYTF. The CDR3 DNA follows: TGTGCCTGGAGTGTAGGGCCAGGAGCTAACTATGGCTACACCTTC.

The chain has TRBV28 and TRBJ2-7; D is ambiguous. In germline, CDR1 is MDHEN, CDR2 SYDVKM. The CDR3 covers 13 residues. Trimming shortened V by 2 bases and J by 4 bases, and 9 bases separated the two germline ends. CDR3 region: CASSLVNGYEQYF. The CDR3 bases are TGTGCCAGCAGTTTAGTTAACGGGTACGAGCAGTACTTC.

This clonotype was counted ten times or more. The V and J genes are TRBV6-1 and TRBJ2-5, with TRBD2 identical over 8 bases. The CDR3 loop spans 15 amino acids. Germline assignment: CDR1 MNHNS and CDR2 SASEGT. The J segment lost 4 bases and the V segment lost 2 bases, leaving 6 bases of the junction unmatched. The CDR3 nucleotides are TGTGCCAGCAGTGAAAGAAGCGGGAGTGGAGAGACCCAGTACTTC. Translation: CASSERSGSGETQYF.

On this clonotype: A much larger clonotype is one base distant, so this may be a read error. The V gene is TRBV10-2, the J gene TRBJ2-2, with 7 bases that match TRBD2. The CDR3 has 15 residues. The germline CDR1 and CDR2 sequences are WSHSY and SAAADI. V trimming: 5 bases; J trimming: 4 bases; junction bases outside the gene matches: 7. The DNA for the CDR3 is TGCGCCAGCAGTTGGGTCGGGGGGATCACCGGGGAGCTGTTTTTT. Encoded protein: CASSWVGGITGELFF.

This clonotype has a count of ten or more. This chain uses TRBV30 with TRBJ1-1, with 7 bases that match TRBD1. Germline assignment: CDR1 GTSNPN and CDR2 SVGIG (reference sequence). V shed 4 bases, J shed 6 bases, and the junction held 8 bases outside the gene matches. This CDR3 comprises 13 residues. The CDR3 region is CAWTRGLNSEAFF. The CDR3 nucleotides are TGTGCCTGGACGAGGGGGCTTAACTCTGAAGCTTTCTTT.

This clonotype was recorded a few times. A clone one base away is much larger, so this may be a read error. The genes are TRBV6-1 and TRBJ2-1; D is ambiguous. V dropped 3 bases and J dropped 8 bases, with 11 bases sitting between them. From germline, CDR1 is MNHNS and CDR2 SASEGT. This CDR3 region has 13 residues. The DNA of the CDR3 is TGTGCCAGCAGTGAGGCGATCCACGATGAGCAGTTCTTC. Its protein is CASSEAIHDEQFF.

The chain couples TRBV20-1 to TRBJ1-5; no clear D. The V end lost 5 bases, the J end lost 5 bases, and 16 bases lay between the germline ends. The CDR3 extends over 14 amino acids. The germline V gene encodes CDR1 DFQATT and CDR2 SNEGSKA (reference sequence). In nucleotides, the CDR3 is TGCAGTGCTCCGACGGCATCCGGTCATCAGCCCCAGCATTTT. Translating it yields CSAPTASGHQPQHF.

At least ten counts were recorded for this clonotype. The chain employs TRBV7-3 and TRBJ2-1; weak D call: TRBD2 (6 bases). The ends were cut back, 4 bases at V and 6 bases at J, with 13 bases in the middle. Germline-derived CDR1 and CDR2 are SGHTA and FQGTGA. This CDR3 comprises 14 residues. The CDR3 region is CASSSQGTGNEQFF. The CDR3 DNA sequence: TGTGCCAGCAGCTCCCAAGGGACTGGCAATGAGCAGTTCTTC.

This clonotype was found many times. This chain uses TRBV2 with TRBJ2-1; D not certain. Germline assignment: CDR1 SNHLY and CDR2 FYNNEI. The CDR3 spans 12 residues. Trimming pared 4 bases from V and 2 bases from J, leaving 3 bases between. The CDR3 sequence is CASSVAYNEQFF. CDR3 bases: TGTGCCAGCAGTGTAGCCTACAATGAGCAGTTCTTC.

This clonotype was seen only a few times. A much more abundant neighbour one base away suggests this may be a read error. CDR3 bases: TGCAGCGTTGAGTCGGAGGGCGTGTACGCCGGGGAGCTGTTTTTT. Translated, it gives CSVESEGVYAGELFF. The V and J genes are TRBV29-1 and TRBJ2-2, with D perhaps TRBD2 (6 bases). The CDR3 spans 15 residues. Germline CDR1 SQVTM, CDR2 ANQGSEA. The V and J ends lost 3 bases and 6 bases respectively, with 17 bases between them.